The rows below give T cell receptor beta chains drawn from one sample of a study. From the 5' RACE reads, TCRdb called clonotypes with MiXCR, one entry per CDR3 protein. The repertoire holds about 5,900 distinct CDR3 sequences, with about 75% as singletons. Input material: memory CD4+ T cells sorted from a lymph node. The receptors originated from a female donor with breast cancer. Each CDR3 is given with its conserved first and last residue. The D gene is left open where the match is weak. Part of the rows lack a size; the others show once, few, many or a class for expanded clones.

NA,NA,TRBJ2-1,TRBV10-3,TGTGCCATCAGTGAGTCCCTATCAGGGGCAGTTGAAGAGCAGTTCTTC,CAISESLSGAVEEQFF
NA,NA,TRBJ2-7,TRBV3-1,TGTGCCAGCATGGCTCCGCGTGGGGAGCAGTACTTC,CASMAPRGEQYF
once,NA,TRBJ2-3,TRBV7-2,TGTGCCAGCAGGACCGCCAAGTGGATTGAGAGGGCCCCAGATACGCAGTATTTT,CASRTAKWIERAPDTQYF
NA,NA,TRBJ2-3,TRBV5-1,TGCGCCAGCAGCGTCGACACCACAGATACGCAGTATTTT,CASSVDTTDTQYF
few,TRBD2,TRBJ2-7,TRBV20-1,TGCAGTGCTTCTAGCGGGGGGGCCGTCGAGCAGTACTTC,CSASSGGAVEQYF
NA,NA,TRBJ2-5,TRBV6-6,TGTGCCAGCAGTTACCCCGCGGGGGCGAGGGCACAAGAGACCCAGTACTTC,CASSYPAGARAQETQYF
NA,NA,TRBJ2-5,TRBV20-1,TGCAGTGCTACAGAACGACGGGAGTATGTTATTGAGACCCAGTACTTC,CSATERREYVIETQYF
NA,NA,TRBJ2-7,TRBV27,TGTGCCAGCAGTCGTACCATCGAGGGGTACGAGCAGTACTTC,CASSRTIEGYEQYF
NA,NA,TRBJ1-2,TRBV20-1,TGCAGTGCCGACCCCCAGGGTAACTATGGCTACACCTTC,CSADPQGNYGYTF
NA,NA,TRBJ2-5,TRBV20-1,TGCAGTGCTAGTAACTTTGAGACCCAGTACTTC,CSASNFETQYF
NA,TRBD2,TRBJ2-1,TRBV5-1,TGCGCCAGCAGCTTGAGTAGCGGGGGTTACAATGAGCAGTTCTTC,CASSLSSGGYNEQFF
NA,TRBD2,TRBJ2-1,TRBV24-1,TGTGCCACCAGTGATCTTAGCGGGACCGGTACCTACAATGAGCAGTTCTTC,CATSDLSGTGTYNEQFF
NA,NA,TRBJ2-1,TRBV12-3/TRBV12-4,TGTGCCAGCAGTTTCTACAATGAGCAGTTCTTC,CASSFYNEQFF
NA,TRBD2,TRBJ2-5,TRBV4-1,TGCGCCAGCAGCCGGCGGGAGGAAGAGACCCAGTACTTC,CASSRREEETQYF
once,NA,TRBJ2-2,TRBV12-3/TRBV12-4,TGTGCCAGCAGTTTTTGGGGTACCGGGGAGCTGTTTTTT,CASSFWGTGELFF
NA,NA,TRBJ2-1,TRBV5-6,TGTGCCAGCAGCTTGGCCGTTCGGAATTACAATGAGCAGTTCTTC,CASSLAVRNYNEQFF
once,TRBD1,TRBJ2-5,TRBV10-3,TGTGCCATCAGTGGGACAGGGGATTCGGAGACCCAGTACTTC,CAISGTGDSETQYF
NA,NA,TRBJ2-7,TRBV11-2,TGTGCCAGCAGCTTAGGACAGGAGGTCCACTACGAGCAGTACTTC,CASSLGQEVHYEQYF
NA,TRBD2,TRBJ2-1,TRBV28,TGTGCCAGCAAGAAAGCGGGAGTGGCCTACAATGAGCAGTTCTTC,CASKKAGVAYNEQFF
large,NA,TRBJ1-2,TRBV29-1,TGCAGCGTTTCCGGGTCCCTCTGGGATGGCTACACCTTC,CSVSGSLWDGYTF
NA,TRBD1,TRBJ1-1,TRBV5-1,TGCGCCAGCAGAGCGGGACAGGGTAACACTGAAGCTTTCTTT,CASRAGQGNTEAFF
NA,TRBD1,TRBJ2-1,TRBV20-1,TGCAGTGCTATCGACAGGGGGCTCGACGAGCAGTTCTTC,CSAIDRGLDEQFF
NA,NA,TRBJ2-5,TRBV7-8,TGTGCCAGCAGCTTAGAGGTCAGCCAAGAGACCCAGTACTTC,CASSLEVSQETQYF
NA,TRBD1,TRBJ2-7,TRBV4-1,TGCGCCAGCAGCCATGGACAGGGCAATTACGAGCAGTACTTC,CASSHGQGNYEQYF
NA,NA,TRBJ1-2,TRBV11-1,TGTGCCAGCAGCGGGGGTACAGTCTCCGGTTTGGAATACACCTTC,CASSGGTVSGLEYTF
NA,TRBD2,TRBJ2-5,TRBV6-5,TGTGCCAGCAGCACGACTAGCGGGAATTTTCCTGAGACCCAGTACTTC,CASSTTSGNFPETQYF
NA,TRBD1,TRBJ2-7,TRBV7-2,TGTGCCAGCAGCTCCAAGGGGGCTAGTTCCTACGAGCAGTACTTC,CASSSKGASSYEQYF
few,NA,TRBJ2-5,TRBV5-1,TGCGCCAGCAGCCGCAGCTTGGCTACAGGCGAAGAGACCCAGTACTTC,CASSRSLATGEETQYF
NA,NA,TRBJ1-5,TRBV20-1,TGCAGTGCTATTTGGGCAGGGGGCAATCAGCCCCAGCATTTT,CSAIWAGGNQPQHF
NA,NA,TRBJ2-5,TRBV12-3/TRBV12-4,TGTGCCAGCAGTTTAGGTACAGTGTGGACCCAGTACTTC,CASSLGTVWTQYF
NA,TRBD2,TRBJ2-1,TRBV20-1,TGCAGTGCTAGAGATCGTCGAACTAGCGCCGATGAGCAGTTCTTC,CSARDRRTSADEQFF
few,NA,TRBJ1-1,TRBV7-3,TGTGCCAGCAGCTTATCCCCAGCTAACACTGAAGCTTTCTTT,CASSLSPANTEAFF
few,NA,TRBJ2-5,TRBV20-1,TGCAGTGCTAGTCAGGGAGACTCTCTGACGGCCCAGTACTTC,CSASQGDSLTAQYF
once,NA,TRBJ1-1,TRBV12-3/TRBV12-4,TGTGCCAGCAGTTTCTATTTGAGGTGGGCTGAAGCTTTCTTT,CASSFYLRWAEAFF
NA,TRBD1,TRBJ1-1,TRBV12-3/TRBV12-4,TGTGCCAGCAGTCTAGGGACAGGGAACACTGAAGCTTTCTTT,CASSLGTGNTEAFF
NA,NA,TRBJ1-1,TRBV12-3/TRBV12-4,TGTGCCAGCAGTTTAATGGGAACTGAAGCTTTCTTT,CASSLMGTEAFF
once,NA,TRBJ2-7,TRBV20-1,TGCAGTGCTAGAGGCGGGTACGAGCAGTACTTC,CSARGGYEQYF
NA,NA,TRBJ2-7,TRBV6-6,TGTGCCAGCAATGCAATAGCGGTAAGCTCCTACGAGCAGTACTTC,CASNAIAVSSYEQYF
NA,TRBD1,TRBJ2-7,TRBV5-1,TGCGCCAGCAGCGAGACGGGACAGGGGCCCTACGAGCAGTACTTC,CASSETGQGPYEQYF
NA,NA,TRBJ1-2,TRBV20-1,TGTGCCAGCAGACAGGACACGAACTATGGCTACACCTTC,CASRQDTNYGYTF
NA,TRBD2,TRBJ2-7,TRBV6-2/TRBV6-3,TGTGCCAGCAGTTACTCGAGGCTAGCGGGCGGCGAGCAGTACTTC,CASSYSRLAGGEQYF
few,NA,TRBJ2-6,TRBV5-1,TGCGCCAGCAGCGGGGGCGGCTCTGGGGCCAACGTCCTGACTTTC,CASSGGGSGANVLTF
few,TRBD2,TRBJ2-3,TRBV4-1,TGCGCCAGCAGCCAAGTCGGGACTAGCACCACAGATACGCAGTATTTT,CASSQVGTSTTDTQYF
NA,TRBD1,TRBJ2-2,TRBV7-6,TGTGCCAGCAGCAGTGGGACAGGGTCCTCTCCCGGGGAGCTGTTTTTT,CASSSGTGSSPGELFF
medium-sized,NA,TRBJ1-1,TRBV12-3/TRBV12-4,TGTGCCAGCAGTTTAGTCCCCCCGGCGACTGAAGCTTTCTTT,CASSLVPPATEAFF
NA,TRBD1,TRBJ2-2,TRBV20-1,TGCAGTGCTAGAGTGACAGGGGGCGCCCCGGCCGGGAAGCTGTTTTTT,CSARVTGGAPAGKLFF
NA,NA,TRBJ1-6,TRBV9,TGTGCCAGCAGCGCCCACGATTTACCCCTCCACTTT,CASSAHDLPLHF
NA,NA,TRBJ1-2,TRBV29-1,TGCAGCGTTGAGCAGGGATGGGGCTATGGCTACACCTTC,CSVEQGWGYGYTF
few,TRBD1,TRBJ2-7,TRBV11-3,TGTGCCAGCAGCTTACGAACACACAGGGGGGACTCCTACGAGCAGTACTTC,CASSLRTHRGDSYEQYF
NA,NA,TRBJ2-3,TRBV20-1,TGCAGTGCTAGCTCGGAGATCGGGGGCACAGATACGCAGTATTTT,CSASSEIGGTDTQYF
NA,TRBD2,TRBJ2-1,TRBV2,TGTGCCAGCCGGGCCGGGACTAGCTCCGATGAGCAGTTCTTC,CASRAGTSSDEQFF
NA,NA,TRBJ1-5,TRBV7-9,TGTGCCAGCAGCTTAGGTAGCAGGGAAGGTCAGCCCCAGCATTTT,CASSLGSREGQPQHF
NA,NA,TRBJ2-3,TRBV7-3,TGTGCCAGCAGCTTAGGACACAGCACAGATACGCAGTATTTT,CASSLGHSTDTQYF
NA,TRBD1,TRBJ1-2,TRBV11-3,TGTGCCAGCAGCCCTGGACAGGGGGCGGAAGGGGCTTTCGGCTACACCTTC,CASSPGQGAEGAFGYTF
NA,NA,TRBJ2-7,TRBV20-1,TGCAGTGCTATGGGGGGGCCCTACGAGCAGTACTTC,CSAMGGPYEQYF